One sample yielded the 24 T cell receptor beta chains listed below, sequenced in a study of blood T cell repertoires in COVID-19 (dated by TCRdb to 2020 to 2022). Library construction relied on the immunoSEQ multiplex PCR assay. TCRdb holds this immuneACCESS table with in-frame rearrangements only. Some clones are missing; in checked studies, unresolved V genes explain under half, and the rest has no known cause. The sample has roughly 300,000 clones on record, more than 75% of them singletons. The ten top clones hold about 4.2% of the sample. Sequenced: PBMCs or T cells enriched from blood (not recorded which). The receptors here all came from a man aged 25-45 years who had recovered from COVID-19.

The gene calls are TRBV11-2 and TRBJ2-2; no definite D call. Trimming left V 2 bases short and J 4 bases short, with 8 bases between. The CDR3 has 14 amino acids. CDR1 is SGHAT and CDR2 is FQNNGV in the germline V gene. The CDR3 region is CASSLTPVTGELFF. The CDR3, as DNA: TGTGCCAGCAGCTTAACTCCGGTCACCGGGGAGCTGTTTTTT. Drawing the rest from reference TRBV11-2 and TRBJ2-2, the complete variable domain is EAGVAQSPRYKIIEKRQSVAFWCNPISGHATLYWYQQILGQGPKLLIQFQNNGVVDDSQLPKDRFSAERLKGVDSTLKIQPAKLEDSAVYLCASSLTPVTGELFFGEGSRLTVL.

V is TRBV29-1 and J is TRBJ2-1, with D unclear. Germline assignment: CDR1 SQVTM and CDR2 ANQGSEA. The germline V and J ends were trimmed by 1 base and 10 bases, with 14 bases remaining between them. There are 13 residues in the CDR3. The CDR3 coding sequence is TGCAGCGTTGAAGTCCGCCCCTCCGGGGAGCAGTTCTTC. It encodes CSVEVRPSGEQFF.

This clone was seen just once. CDR3 nucleotide sequence: TGTGCCAGCAGTTACGGGCAGGGTGGTGGGGCCAACGTCCTGACTTTC. It yields the protein CASSYGQGGGANVLTF. V and J are TRBV6-5 and TRBJ2-6; weak D call: TRBD1 (5 bases). Germline CDR1 reads MNHEY; CDR2 reads SVGAGI. V was clipped by 2 bases and J by 3 bases, with 11 bases between them. This CDR3 has 16 residues.

The V call is TRBV18, the J call TRBJ1-1; 7 bases are shared with TRBD1. In germline, CDR1 is KGHSH, CDR2 LQKENI. The CDR3 sequence is 14 residues long. V dropped 6 bases and J dropped 6; count of bases not matched to a gene: 10. CDR3 loop: CASSRQGAPAEAFF. In DNA, the CDR3 is TGTGCCAGCTCGAGACAGGGAGCCCCAGCTGAAGCTTTCTTT.

The chain links TRBV15 to TRBJ2-7; 7 bases match TRBD1. CDR3 size: 16 residues. Germline V gene sequence: CDR1 LNHNV, CDR2 YYDKDF (reference sequence). V was clipped by 3 bases and J by 0 bases; unmatched bases: 8. CDR3 residues: CATSSGQVLPSYEQYF. CDR3 bases: TGTGCCACCAGCAGCGGACAGGTTCTTCCCTCCTACGAGCAGTACTTC.

J is TRBJ2-7 and V is TRBV2; TRBD2 matches 13 bases. The CDR3 loop spans 14 amino acids. The germline gives CDR1 SNHLY, CDR2 FYNNEI. The V and J ends lost 6 bases and 6 bases, in that order; junction bases with no gene match: 5. CDR3 residues: CASSRLAGGSEQYF. CDR3 in DNA: TGTGCCAGCAGCCGACTAGCGGGGGGATCCGAGCAGTACTTC.

J is TRBJ1-6 and V is TRBV25-1; TRBD1 might be the D (6 bases). Deletions cut 1 base from V and 7 bases from J, with 20 bases between. The CDR3 spans 18 residues. CDR1 MGHDK and CDR2 SYGVNS come from the germline V gene. CDR3 nucleotide sequence: TGTGCCAGCAGTGAATTAACCTCTCGGGACACTAGAAATTCACCCCTCCACTTT. Translating it yields CASSELTSRDTRNSPLHF.

This clone appeared a few times. The chain joins TRBV3-1 (or the pseudogene TRBV3-2) to TRBJ1-5; 7 nucleotides align to TRBD1. The V gene end was trimmed by 0 bases and the J gene end by 2 bases; junction bases not matched to a gene: 7. Germline V gene data show CDR1 as LGHDT and CDR2 as YNNKEL (reference sequence). This CDR3 is built from 17 residues. The CDR3 coding sequence is TGTGCCAGCAGCCAAGAAGGGGGCAGGGTCGGCAATCAGCCCCAGCATTTT. This gives the protein CASSQEGGRVGNQPQHF.

This chain connects TRBV4-1 to TRBJ1-5; possible D gene TRBD1, 5 bases. The germline V gene has CDR1 MGHRA and CDR2 YSYEKL. This CDR3 spans 17 amino acids. V lost 3 bases and J 6 bases, leaving 21 bases between the germline ends. The CDR3 DNA follows: TGCGCCAGCAGCCAGGACATTCGGCAGGGCGGGACTCAGCCCCAGCATTTT. Amino acid sequence: CASSQDIRQGGTQPQHF.

This chain links TRBV5-4 with TRBJ1-2; D is unclear. The V and J ends lost 1 base and 11 bases respectively, with 15 bases between them. Germline CDR1 SGHNT, CDR2 YYREEE (reference sequence). The CDR3 is made up of 13 amino acids. CDR3 residues: CASSLKQLWRYTF. CDR3 sequence (DNA): TGTGCCAGCAGCTTGAAACAACTATGGCGTTACACCTTC.

As concerns this clone: This specimen includes other DNA sequences encoding the same CDR3. The chain joins TRBV7-9 to TRBJ1-2; 8 nucleotides align to TRBD1. The CDR3 is made up of 12 amino acids. The V and J ends lost 4 bases and 7 bases, in that order; junction bases with no gene match: 2. Per the germline V gene, CDR1 is SEHNR and CDR2 is FQNEAQ (reference sequence). The chain's CDR3 is CASSSGQGGYTF. CDR3 in DNA: TGTGCCAGCAGCTCTGGACAGGGTGGCTACACCTTC.

This clone has a single count. The chain uses TRBV5-1 and TRBJ2-5; 8 bases map to TRBD2. CDR1 is SGHRS and CDR2 is YFSETQ in the germline V gene. V dropped 3 bases and J dropped 2; count of bases not matched to a gene: 3. This CDR3 is built from 14 residues. The CDR3 DNA is TGCGCCAGCAGCTCCGGGACTAGTCAAGAGACCCAGTACTTC. The encoded protein is CASSSGTSQETQYF.

The chain joins TRBV9 to TRBJ2-2; TRBD2 agrees at 13 bases. The germline V gene has CDR1 SGDLS and CDR2 YYNGEE. This CDR3 is 16 amino acids long. V shed 4 bases and J 5 bases; nucleotides not matched to a gene: 5. In DNA, the CDR3 is TGTGCCAGCAGCACCACTAGCGGGGGGGCGACCGGGGAGCTGTTTTTT. Amino acids: CASSTTSGGATGELFF.

This clone has only one observation. The chain recombines TRBV14 with TRBJ2-3, with 12 bases that match TRBD2. CDR1 is SGHDN and CDR2 is FVKESK in the germline V gene. The CDR3 runs to 21 residues. The V and J ends lost 0 bases and 4 bases, in that order; junction bases with no gene match: 17. In DNA form, the CDR3 reads TGTGCCAGCAGCCAAGATGTCGCGACTAGCGGGAGCATTGGTAATGCAGATACGCAGTATTTT. Encoded protein: CASSQDVATSGSIGNADTQYF.

The chain recombines TRBV4-1 with TRBJ2-7; the match to TRBD2 covers 7 bases. CDR1 MGHRA and CDR2 YSYEKL come from the germline V gene. J lost 2 bases, V lost 0 bases, and 7 bases had no gene match. CDR3 length equals 16 residues. The CDR3 DNA is TGCGCCAGCAGCCAAGACAGAGCGGGGACGACCTACGAGCAGTACTTC. Amino acid sequence: CASSQDRAGTTYEQYF.

The sample holds a few counts of this clone. The V gene is TRBV5-1, the J gene TRBJ2-5; 7 nucleotides align to TRBD1. The germline V gene has CDR1 SGHRS and CDR2 YFSETQ. J was trimmed by 2 bases and V by 5 bases; bases with no gene match: 6. This CDR3 comprises 14 residues. CDR3 residues: CASSRGPAQETQYF. The CDR3 DNA reads TGCGCCAGCAGTAGGGGGCCTGCGCAAGAGACCCAGTACTTC.

The chain couples TRBV5-5 to TRBJ2-4; 8 nucleotides align to TRBD1. Germline CDR1 and CDR2: SGHKS and YYEKEE (reference sequence). The CDR3 runs 15 residues. J was trimmed by 5 bases and V by 4 bases; bases with no gene match: 8. The DNA of the CDR3 is TGTGCCAGCAGCCAGGACAGGGACTTTGAAAACATTCAGTACTTC. Translation gives CASSQDRDFENIQYF.

The chain employs TRBV5-1 and TRBJ1-1; D possibly corresponds to TRBD1 (6 bases). Between the trimmed V and J ends, which lost 0 bases and 7 bases, there was a span of 7 bases. Per the germline V gene, CDR1 is SGHRS and CDR2 is YFSETQ. The CDR3 runs to 12 residues. The CDR3 coding sequence is TGCGCCAGCAGCTTGGGGACAGTTGAAGCTTTCTTT. Residues: CASSLGTVEAFF.

The chain links TRBV9 to TRBJ2-3; 11 bases align to TRBD2. This CDR3 contains 17 residues. Trimming at V came to 4 bases and at J to 2 bases, leaving 9 bases not matched to a gene. Germline CDR1 and CDR2: SGDLS and YYNGEE. The CDR3 nucleotides are TGTGCCAGCAGCCCGAGGCTTAGCGGGGGGGCCACAGATACGCAGTATTTT. Translation gives CASSPRLSGGATDTQYF. The full variable domain, with the rest looked up from reference TRBV9 and TRBJ2-3, is DSGVTQTPKHLITATGQRVTLRCSPRSGDLSVYWYQQSLDQGLQFLIQYYNGEERAKGNILERFSAQQFPDLHSELNLSSLELGDSALYFCASSPRLSGGATDTQYFGPGTRLTVL.

This chain uses TRBV6-6 with TRBJ2-1; D unclear. There are 13 residues in the CDR3. Germline lookup yields CDR1 MNHNY and CDR2 SVGAGI (reference sequence). Trimming took off 6 bases at V and 7 bases at J, with 13 bases between the two ends. The chain's CDR3 is CASRRDLVNEQFF. CDR3 nucleotides: TGTGCCAGCAGGCGCGATCTAGTTAATGAGCAGTTCTTC.

The CDR3 here is CASSLLGQGVAGELFF. The CDR3 nucleotides are TGTGCCAGCAGCTTGCTGGGACAGGGAGTGGCCGGGGAGCTGTTTTTT. This chain uses TRBV7-2 with TRBJ2-2, with 9 nucleotides matching TRBD1. The CDR3 extends over 16 amino acids. Unmatched junction bases numbered 8, after V lost 3 bases and J lost 6 bases. Germline V gene lookup returns CDR1 SGHTA and CDR2 FQGNSA.

As for this clone: Other DNA sequences in the sample encode the same CDR3. The rearrangement uses TRBV12-3 or TRBV12-4 and TRBJ1-2; unclear D gene. V was cut by 5 bases and J by 2 bases, with 9 bases left in between. The length of the CDR3 is 13 residues. As DNA, the CDR3 is TGTGCCAGCAGTCCAACTGCGAACTATGGCTACACCTTC. This translates into CASSPTANYGYTF.

The rearrangement links TRBV24-1 to TRBJ2-2; D uncertain. The V end was cut by 9 bases, the J end by 0 bases, with 10 bases between. The germline V gene has CDR1 KGHDR and CDR2 SFDVKD. CDR3 length: 14 residues. Written as DNA, the CDR3 is TGTGCCACCGCTTTGGCAGCGAACACCGGGGAGCTGTTTTTT. Protein product: CATALAANTGELFF.

V gene TRBV30 combines with J gene TRBJ2-4, with 7 bases that match TRBD1. This CDR3 comprises 18 residues. Germline values: CDR1 GTSNPN, CDR2 SVGIG (reference sequence). Losses at the gene ends were 1 base for V and 6 bases for J; bases not matched to a gene: 18. CDR3 region: CAWSGPSQDRVYRNIQYF. As DNA, the CDR3 is TGTGCCTGGAGTGGCCCCTCCCAAGACAGGGTTTACAGAAACATTCAGTACTTC.